This T cell receptor beta chain was identified in a study of CD8 T cells in ankylosing spondylitis. Notes on this clonotype: Its antigen is not known.

Study-wide points: Seemingly characteristic of ankylosing spondylitis blood was a TCR beta motif consisting of about 8 highly homologous variants. Reported data indicate significant enrichment of disease-linked clones within matched ankylosing spondylitis synovial fluid.

The CDR3 consists of 15 residues. The germline CDR1 and CDR2 sequences are DFQATT and SNEGSKA (reference sequence). Trimming shortened V by 6 bases and J by 4 bases, and 21 bases separated the two germline ends. TCR beta libraries were made by quantitative 5'-RACE with molecular barcodes. TCRdb itself ran the 5' RACE reads through MiXCR, one entry per CDR3 protein. Of fewer than 400,000 distinct CDR3 sequences in the sample, 14% to 15% were seen once. Sequenced input: blood, either unsorted or a sorted T cell fraction (not recorded which). The chain joins TRBV20-1 to TRBJ2-5; the D gene is possibly TRBD1 (5 bases). This sequence was found in a male donor with ankylosing spondylitis or in good health (not recorded which). CDR3 nucleotide sequence: TGCAGTGCGTCCTTCCGAGCCGCCCAGGGAGAGACCCAGTACTTC. As protein: CSASFRAAQGETQYF.